These 20 T cell receptor beta chains share one sample of origin, sequenced in a study of blood T cell repertoires in COVID-19. Profiling relied on immunoSEQ multiplex PCR, and the TCRdb table lists in-frame clones only, not all of them. Here the sample spans over 150,000 clones, roughly 86% being singletons. Specimen: peripheral blood. These receptors came from a woman aged 55-69 years who had recovered from COVID-19.

The J gene is TRBJ2-1, the V gene TRBV7-3; 7 nucleotides align to TRBD1. The CDR3 contains 16 residues. Looked up from germline, CDR1 is SGHTA and CDR2 is FQGTGA. J was trimmed by 7 bases and V by 4 bases; bases with no gene match: 13. CDR3 coding DNA: TGTGCCAGCAGCTCCTTGGCAGGGGGAAGAGGGAATGAGCAGTTCTTC. Protein product: CASSSLAGGRGNEQFF.

The CDR3 nucleotides read TGTGCCAGCAGCAACCGACGAGACTTCGTCAATGAGCAGTTCTTC. Amino acid sequence: CASSNRRDFVNEQFF. This chain joins TRBV7-9 and TRBJ2-1, with no clear D. Germline loops: CDR1 SEHNR, CDR2 FQNEAQ (reference sequence). The CDR3 is made up of 15 amino acids. V lost 5 bases, J lost 6 bases, and 17 bases lay in between.

The chain uses TRBV7-9 and TRBJ2-1; maybe TRBD2 (6 bases). This CDR3 comprises 15 residues. CDR1 SEHNR and CDR2 FQNEAQ come from the germline V gene (reference sequence). V lost 1 base to trimming and J lost 2 bases, with 9 bases between them. CDR3 protein: CASSLGRGTYNEQFF. The CDR3, as DNA: TGTGCCAGCAGCTTAGGCCGGGGGACCTACAATGAGCAGTTCTTC. The full variable domain, its missing parts supplied by reference TRBV7-9 and TRBJ2-1, is DTGVSQNPRHKITKRGQNVTFRCDPISEHNRLYWYRQTLGQGPEFLTYFQNEAQLEKSRLLSDRFSAERPKGSFSTLEIQRTEQGDSAMYLCASSLGRGTYNEQFFGPGTRLTVL.

J is TRBJ1-2 and V is TRBV12-5; TRBD1 aligns across 7 bases. The CDR3 extends over 19 amino acids. Trimming cost V 0 bases and J 0 bases; bases outside gene matches: 13. CDR1 LGHNT and CDR2 FRNRAP come from the germline V gene. In DNA form, the CDR3 reads TGTGCTAGTGGTTTGGTAAAAGGGACAGTGAGGTTTGCTAACTATGGCTACACCTTC. Translated: CASGLVKGTVRFANYGYTF.

This clone was seen more than once but under ten times. The chain uses TRBV19 and TRBJ1-1; D not resolved. V was trimmed by 9 bases and J by 1 base, leaving 15 bases between them. This CDR3 has 14 amino acids. Germline CDR1 and CDR2: LNHDA and SQIVND (reference sequence). The CDR3 is CASRTTAKNTEAFF. The CDR3 DNA is TGTGCCAGCCGAACAACCGCCAAGAACACTGAAGCTTTCTTT.

The chain combines TRBV6-9 with TRBJ2-2; 8 bases are shared with TRBD1. This CDR3 contains 15 residues. Germline V gene sequence: CDR1 MNHGY, CDR2 SVAAGI. The V gene end was trimmed by 4 bases and the J gene end by 4 bases; junction bases not matched to a gene: 5. The CDR3 nucleotides are TGTGCCAGCAGTTTGGGACAGGTTCGCACCGGGGAGCTGTTTTTT. It is translated as CASSLGQVRTGELFF.

This clone showed up just a few times. This chain uses TRBV28 with TRBJ1-6; 8 bases map to TRBD1. Trimming at V came to 5 bases and at J to 7 bases, leaving 10 bases not matched to a gene. CDR1 and CDR2 (germline): MDHEN, SYDVKM. The CDR3 is 16 amino acids. CDR3 sequence: CASSLSDRGRNSPLHF. In DNA form, the CDR3 reads TGTGCCAGCAGTCTTTCAGACAGGGGACGGAATTCACCCCTCCACTTT.

The V call is TRBV6-5, the J call TRBJ1-1; D ambiguous. Per germline, CDR1 MNHEY and CDR2 SVGAGI. Trimming took 4 bases from V and 4 from J, leaving 10 bases between them. The CDR3 totals 13 residues. The DNA of the CDR3 is TGTGCCAGCAGTTCCCCGGGTATCACTGAAGCTTTCTTT. Translation: CASSSPGITEAFF.

J is TRBJ1-1 and V is TRBV20-1; D possibly corresponds to TRBD1 (6 bases). This CDR3 spans 10 amino acids. The ends were cut back, 4 bases at V and 11 bases at J, with 11 bases in the middle. Per germline, CDR1 DFQATT and CDR2 SNEGSKA (reference sequence). The CDR3 protein is CSAIDRLAFF. CDR3 DNA sequence: TGCAGTGCTATAGACAGGCTCGCTTTCTTT.

The gene calls are TRBV9 and TRBJ1-1; D not certain. The CDR3 covers 15 residues. Germline lookup yields CDR1 SGDLS and CDR2 YYNGEE. Trimming removed 0 bases from V and 4 bases from J, with 13 bases in between. The CDR3 region is CASSVGRESGTEAFF. The DNA for the CDR3 is TGTGCCAGCAGCGTAGGTCGGGAATCGGGCACTGAAGCTTTCTTT.

The V and J genes are TRBV10-3 and TRBJ2-1; D may be TRBD1 (5 bases). The length of the CDR3 is 11 residues. The V gene's germline CDR1 is ENHRY and CDR2 SYGVKD. Deletions cut 3 bases from V and 10 bases from J, with 7 bases between. CDR3 sequence (DNA): TGTGCCATCAGTGATGGGGCCGAGCAGTTCTTC. Its translation: CAISDGAEQFF.

This clone has just one count. The genes are TRBV5-6 and TRBJ2-7; D may be TRBD2 (5 bases). The ends were cut back, 4 bases at V and 4 bases at J, with 12 bases in the middle. In germline, CDR1 is SGHDT, CDR2 YYEEEE. This CDR3 comprises 13 residues. DNA of the CDR3: TGTGCCAGCAGCATGTTTGGAGGTTACGAGCAGTACTTC. Translating it yields CASSMFGGYEQYF.

This chain uses TRBV7-9 with TRBJ2-5, with TRBD1 identical over 9 bases. Losses at the gene ends were 5 bases for V and 6 bases for J; bases not matched to a gene: 7. Germline values: CDR1 SEHNR, CDR2 FQNEAQ (reference sequence). The CDR3 has 14 amino acids. In DNA form, the CDR3 reads TGTGCCAGCAGCCTTACAGGGGGCATTAAGACCCAGTACTTC. Residues: CASSLTGGIKTQYF.

The chain carries TRBV6-4 and TRBJ2-5; D is uncertain. The CDR3 contains 15 residues. Looked up from germline, CDR1 is MRHNA and CDR2 is SNTAGT. V was pared by 2 bases and J by 2 bases, with 12 bases between. CDR3 bases: TGTGCCAGCAGTGACGCTGCGTTTCCTCAAGAGACCCAGTACTTC. Its translation: CASSDAAFPQETQYF.

The chain has TRBV28 and TRBJ2-3; TRBD2 aligns across 14 bases. The CDR3 covers 15 residues. V lost 7 bases to trimming and J lost 6 bases; unmatched junction nucleotides: 6. Germline loops: CDR1 MDHEN, CDR2 SYDVKM. The CDR3 DNA follows: TGTGCCAGCATCTCGACTAGCGGGGGGGCGGATACGCAGTATTTT. Residues: CASISTSGGADTQYF.

The chain is built from TRBV5-1 and TRBJ1-1; 9 bases match TRBD1. Looked up from germline, CDR1 is SGHRS and CDR2 is YFSETQ. The V and J ends lost 3 bases and 1 base, in that order; junction bases with no gene match: 4. This CDR3 is built from 15 residues. DNA of the CDR3: TGCGCCAGCAGCTGGAGGGGACAGGGGAACACTGAAGCTTTCTTT. Protein: CASSWRGQGNTEAFF. Supplemented by reference TRBV5-1 and TRBJ1-1, the full variable domain reads KAGVTQTPRYLIKTRGQQVTLSCSPISGHRSVSWYQQTPGQGLQFLFEYFSETQRNKGNFPGRFSGRQFSNSRSEMNVSTLELGDSALYLCASSWRGQGNTEAFFGQGTRLTVV.

The V and J genes are TRBV11-1 and TRBJ1-6; no firm D call. V lost 2 bases and J 7 bases, leaving 9 bases between the germline ends. CDR1 is SGHAT, CDR2 FQDESV, per germline (reference sequence). There are 14 residues in the CDR3. The CDR3 DNA reads TGTGCCAGCAGCTTACCGTTTACAAATTCACCCCTCCACTTT. Encoded protein: CASSLPFTNSPLHF.

V usage is TRBV3-1 (or the pseudogene TRBV3-2) and J usage is TRBJ2-1; 8 bases map to TRBD1. The CDR3 extends over 16 amino acids. Germline V lookup: CDR1 LGHDT, CDR2 YNNKEL (reference sequence). V lost 0 bases and J lost 0; bases outside the gene matches: 1. CDR3 sequence reads: CASSQEQGDSYNEQFF. In DNA form, the CDR3 reads TGTGCCAGCAGCCAAGAACAGGGGGACTCCTACAATGAGCAGTTCTTC.

The chain recombines TRBV6-6 with TRBJ1-1; 7 bases are a match to TRBD1. The CDR3 is made up of 15 amino acids. Germline V gene sequence: CDR1 MNHNY, CDR2 SVGAGI (reference sequence). V shed 0 bases and J 3 bases; nucleotides not matched to a gene: 4. CDR3 region: CASSYSLQGYTEAFF. The DNA for the CDR3 is TGTGCCAGCAGTTACTCGTTACAGGGGTACACTGAAGCTTTCTTT.

The V call is TRBV27, the J call TRBJ1-4; 8 bases map to TRBD1. CDR1 is MNHEY, CDR2 SMNVEV, per germline (reference sequence). The CDR3 loop spans 17 amino acids. With V trimmed by 6 bases and J by 0 bases, 9 bases remained unmatched. The CDR3 reads CASSPDRGGSTNEKLFF. The CDR3 DNA sequence: TGTGCCAGCAGCCCTGACAGGGGTGGATCAACTAATGAAAAACTGTTTTTT.